These 26 T cell receptor beta chains were sequenced from one sample in a study of OX40 agonist ivuxolimab in advanced cancers. This table comes from immunoSEQ multiplex PCR, and its TCRdb copy is limited to in-frame clones, with some not included. This table has 65,000 to 70,000 clones, roughly 90% appearing once. This material consisted of CD4+ or CD8+ T cells sorted from blood, taken in a trial of the OX40 agonist ivuxolimab. These receptors were taken from an adult with an advanced solid tumor such as melanoma, head and neck, liver or kidney cancer.

V is TRBV18 and J is TRBJ2-6; no clear D. Germline CDR1 KGHSH, CDR2 LQKENI. There are 15 residues in the CDR3. V gave up 3 bases and J gave up 0 bases, with 6 bases separating them. The CDR3 nucleotides read TGTGCCAGCTCACCGATAAACTCTGGGGCCAACGTCCTGACTTTC. It is translated as CASSPINSGANVLTF.

The chain links TRBV18 to TRBJ2-3; D gene unclear. The germline CDR1 and CDR2 sequences are KGHSH and LQKENI. CDR3 length equals 16 residues. The ends were cut back, 2 bases at V and 10 bases at J, with 22 bases in the middle. The CDR3 loop reads CASSPEVHPPISPQYF. Written as DNA, the CDR3 is TGTGCCAGCTCACCAGAGGTCCATCCCCCCATAAGTCCGCAGTATTTT.

This chain joins TRBV2 and TRBJ2-1, with TRBD2 as a possible D gene (5 bases). The V and J ends lost 3 bases and 0 bases respectively, with 12 bases between them. The germline CDR1 and CDR2 sequences are SNHLY and FYNNEI. The CDR3 consists of 16 residues. The CDR3, as DNA: TGTGCCAGCAGTGACGTTAGCGCCAACTCCTACAATGAGCAGTTCTTC. This translates into CASSDVSANSYNEQFF.

CDR3 amino acids: CASSLGTSGRAFTGELFF. CDR3 nucleotides: TGTGCCAGTAGTCTCGGGACTAGCGGGAGGGCCTTCACCGGGGAGCTGTTTTTT. The V call is TRBV19, the J call TRBJ2-2, with 16 bases matching TRBD2. This CDR3 region has 18 residues. Per the germline V gene, CDR1 is LNHDA and CDR2 is SQIVND (reference sequence). V lost 5 bases, J lost 4 bases, and 7 bases stayed unmatched.

The chain has TRBV25-1 and TRBJ2-5; D could derive from TRBD1 or TRBD2 (5 bases each). CDR1 MGHDK and CDR2 SYGVNS come from the germline V gene. CDR3 length: 14 residues. V was cut by 6 bases and J by 5 bases, with 16 bases left in between. CDR3 in amino acids: CASRSPGAFETQYF. For the CDR3, the DNA is TGTGCCAGCAGGTCCCCCGGGGCCTTCGAGACCCAGTACTTC.

The rearrangement links TRBV19 to TRBJ2-2; TRBD2 aligns across 11 bases. The CDR3 runs 17 residues. Trimming took 6 bases from V and 0 from J; bases not matched to a gene: 6. Germline values: CDR1 LNHDA, CDR2 SQIVND (reference sequence). CDR3 residues: CASRSLAGGPNTGELFF. Here the CDR3 DNA reads TGTGCCAGTAGATCGCTAGCGGGAGGTCCGAACACCGGGGAGCTGTTTTTT.

This chain connects TRBV2 to TRBJ2-2; D gene unclear. The CDR3 has 12 residues. Trimming cost V 6 bases and J 6 bases, with 8 bases left between them. Germline-derived CDR1 and CDR2 are SNHLY and FYNNEI. Written as DNA, the CDR3 is TGTGCCAGCAGGAAATTAGCCGGGGAGCTGTTTTTT. It is translated as CASRKLAGELFF.

There are a few counts of this clone. V usage is TRBV9 and J usage is TRBJ2-7; 8 positions agree with TRBD2. Unmatched junction bases numbered 6, after V lost 0 bases and J lost 4 bases. The germline gives CDR1 SGDLS, CDR2 YYNGEE. The length of the CDR3 is 15 residues. The CDR3 reads CASSVGSGSRYEQYF. CDR3 in DNA: TGTGCCAGCAGCGTAGGAAGCGGGAGCAGGTACGAGCAGTACTTC.

The rearrangement links TRBV18 to TRBJ2-1; 7 bases map to TRBD1. Germline lookup yields CDR1 KGHSH and CDR2 LQKENI. Trimming removed 2 bases from V and 6 bases from J; junction bases left unmatched: 4. The CDR3 is made up of 14 amino acids. CDR3 sequence reads: CASSPVGQINEQFF. The CDR3 coding sequence is TGTGCCAGCTCACCAGTGGGACAGATCAATGAGCAGTTCTTC.

The J gene is TRBJ1-5, the V gene TRBV28, with D perhaps matching TRBD1 (5 bases). Trimming removed 5 bases from V and 7 bases from J, with 21 bases in between. Germline loops: CDR1 MDHEN, CDR2 SYDVKM. This CDR3 has 16 amino acids. The CDR3 DNA reads TGTGCCAGCAGTCCAGGAGGAATAGGGGCGGGGCAGCCCCAGCATTTT. Its translation: CASSPGGIGAGQPQHF.

This chain links TRBV4-3 with TRBJ1-1; no reliable D call. Germline-derived CDR1 and CDR2 are LGHNA and YSLEER. This CDR3 comprises 15 residues. Trimming took 3 bases from V and 5 from J, leaving 16 bases between them. The CDR3 spells CASSQLPGGRTEAFF. The CDR3 bases are TGCGCCAGCAGCCAGCTCCCAGGAGGGCGGACTGAAGCTTTCTTT.

The chain uses TRBV7-9 and TRBJ2-7; D is perhaps TRBD1 (5 bases). This CDR3 region has 13 residues. The V gene lost 3 bases and the J gene lost 6 bases, with 12 bases spanning the gap. Germline loops: CDR1 SEHNR, CDR2 FQNEAQ (reference sequence). This CDR3 is CASSLQGFREQYF. DNA of the CDR3: TGTGCCAGCAGCTTGCAGGGTTTCCGCGAGCAGTACTTC.

This chain uses TRBV7-2 with TRBJ1-2; 10 nucleotides align to TRBD1. CDR3 length: 15 residues. J was trimmed by 4 bases and V by 5 bases; bases with no gene match: 7. CDR1 and CDR2 (germline): SGHTA, FQGNSA. The CDR3 bases are TGTGCCAGCAGCACGGGGACAGGGGAAAGCTATGGCTACACCTTC. It codes for CASSTGTGESYGYTF.

This chain connects TRBV7-2 to TRBJ1-5, with 7 bases that match TRBD1. Trimming at V came to 3 bases and at J to 0 bases, leaving 2 bases not matched to a gene. The CDR3 totals 15 residues. Germline values: CDR1 SGHTA, CDR2 FQGNSA. CDR3 bases: TGTGCCAGCAGCTTGACAGGGAGTAGCAATCAGCCCCAGCATTTT. Its protein is CASSLTGSSNQPQHF.

This clone was recorded a few times. V usage is TRBV19 and J usage is TRBJ1-2; 9 nucleotides agree with TRBD1. Germline CDR1 is LNHDA and CDR2 is SQIVND (reference sequence). After removal of 5 bases from V and 4 bases from J, the junction contained 5 bases not matched to a gene. This CDR3 spans 14 amino acids. The CDR3 here is CASSRGQGAYGYTF. CDR3 nucleotide sequence: TGTGCCAGTAGTCGGGGACAGGGAGCCTATGGCTACACCTTC.

The rearrangement joins TRBV7-2 to TRBJ2-3, with 7 bases aligning to TRBD2. The V and J ends lost 2 bases and 5 bases, in that order; junction bases with no gene match: 1. The CDR3 runs 13 residues. CDR1 SGHTA and CDR2 FQGNSA come from the germline V gene. The CDR3, as DNA: TGTGCCAGCAGCTTACAGCGGGGAGATACGCAGTATTTT. Translation: CASSLQRGDTQYF. Full variable domain (remainder filled in from reference TRBV7-2 and TRBJ2-3): GAGVSQSPSNKVTEKGKDVELRCDPISGHTALYWYRQSLGQGLEFLIYFQGNSAPDKSGLPSDRFSAERTGGSVSTLTIQRTQQEDSAVYLCASSLQRGDTQYFGPGTRLTVL.

V is TRBV6-6 and J is TRBJ1-3; D is perhaps TRBD1 (5 bases). From germline, CDR1 is MNHNY and CDR2 SVGAGI (reference sequence). Trimming stripped 5 bases from V and 0 bases from J, with 11 bases between. The CDR3 extends over 15 amino acids. The CDR3 here is CASSMGRTSGNTIYF. DNA for the CDR3: TGTGCCAGCAGTATGGGACGGACCTCTGGAAACACCATATATTTT.

The chain links TRBV7-2 to TRBJ1-2; TRBD1 agrees at 9 bases. V shed 5 bases, J shed 4 bases, and the junction held 5 bases outside the gene matches. The CDR3 sequence is 14 residues long. Germline V lookup: CDR1 SGHTA, CDR2 FQGNSA. The CDR3 DNA reads as TGTGCCAGCAGCGACAGGACAGGGGTCTATGGCTACACCTTC. Its translation is CASSDRTGVYGYTF.

The genes are TRBV27 and TRBJ2-7; D is possibly TRBD1 or TRBD2 (6 bases each). This CDR3 comprises 14 residues. V was shortened by 3 bases and J by 4 bases, with 13 bases between the two germline ends. Germline V gives CDR1 MNHEY, CDR2 SMNVEV (reference sequence). The CDR3 coding sequence is TGTGCCAGCAGTTTGCGCCAGGGGACTTACGAGCAGTACTTC. This sequence encodes CASSLRQGTYEQYF.

The CDR3 DNA reads TGCGCCAGCAGACAAACCGGGACAGGGGGCAATGAGCAGTTCTTC. Protein sequence: CASRQTGTGGNEQFF. The rearrangement uses TRBV5-1 and TRBJ2-1; 11 bases fit TRBD1. Germline V gene lookup returns CDR1 SGHRS and CDR2 YFSETQ. J lost 6 bases, V lost 5 bases, and 7 bases had no gene match. This CDR3 spans 15 amino acids.

This chain uses TRBV6-6 with TRBJ1-1, with unresolved D. V was cut by 9 bases and J by 6 bases, with 17 bases left in between. CDR1 is MNHNY, CDR2 SVGAGI, per germline (reference sequence). This CDR3 has 13 amino acids. Here the CDR3 DNA reads TGTGCCAGTTGGGCCGGATCTGTCGCTGAAGCTTTCTTT. It encodes CASWAGSVAEAFF.

The chain links TRBV7-9 to TRBJ1-2; D is perhaps TRBD1 (5 bases). This CDR3 has 15 amino acids. The germline V gene has CDR1 SEHNR and CDR2 FQNEAQ (reference sequence). Trimming removed 5 bases at V and 4 bases at J, with 17 bases between. Here the CDR3 DNA reads TGTGCCAGCAGCCCATCGACAGATACTTCCTATGGCTACACCTTC. Encoded protein: CASSPSTDTSYGYTF. Combining the CDR3 with reference TRBV7-9 and TRBJ1-2 gives the whole variable domain DTGVSQNPRHKITKRGQNVTFRCDPISEHNRLYWYRQTLGQGPEFLTYFQNEAQLEKSRLLSDRFSAERPKGSFSTLEIQRTEQGDSAMYLCASSPSTDTSYGYTFGSGTRLTVV.

This clone appeared a few times. The chain has TRBV7-2 and TRBJ1-5, with D hard to call. The CDR3 contains 13 residues. CDR1 and CDR2 (germline): SGHTA, FQGNSA. V dropped 5 bases and J dropped 5 bases, with 10 bases sitting between them. CDR3 sequence reads: CASSPRTHQPQHF. The CDR3 nucleotides are TGTGCCAGCAGCCCCCGGACTCATCAGCCCCAGCATTTT. The variable domain in full, completed from reference TRBV7-2 and TRBJ1-5, reads GAGVSQSPSNKVTEKGKDVELRCDPISGHTALYWYRQSLGQGLEFLIYFQGNSAPDKSGLPSDRFSAERTGGSVSTLTIQRTQQEDSAVYLCASSPRTHQPQHFGDGTRLSIL.

The V gene is TRBV10-3, the J gene TRBJ1-2; 7 bases line up with TRBD1. The CDR3 extends over 15 amino acids. From germline, CDR1 is ENHRY and CDR2 SYGVKD. The V and J ends lost 10 bases and 3 bases, in that order; junction bases with no gene match: 14. DNA of the CDR3: TGTGCCACAAGAAGGGGGCGAGACGTGGACTATGGCTACACCTTC. This translates into CATRRGRDVDYGYTF.

Written as DNA, the CDR3 is TGTGCCAGCAGCCGACAGGGCTCTGGGGCCAACGTCCTGACTTTC. Its protein product is CASSRQGSGANVLTF. The chain recombines TRBV2 with TRBJ2-6; 7 nucleotides line up with TRBD1. CDR3 length: 15 amino acids. Germline CDR1 is SNHLY and CDR2 is FYNNEI. The V and J ends lost 6 bases and 0 bases, in that order; junction bases with no gene match: 2.

The chain recombines TRBV7-6 with TRBJ2-3; 10 positions match TRBD1. This CDR3 has 15 residues. J was trimmed by 4 bases and V by 6 bases; bases with no gene match: 7. Germline V CDR1 and CDR2: SGHVS, FNYEAQ. The CDR3 region has the DNA TGTGCCAGCAGTCGGACAGGGGGTTTTCCAGATACGCAGTATTTT. Translated, it gives CASSRTGGFPDTQYF. Variable domain in full (rest from reference TRBV7-6 and TRBJ2-3): GAGVSQSPRYKVTKRGQDVALRCDPISGHVSLYWYRQALGQGPEFLTYFNYEAQQDKSGLPNDRFSAERPEGSISTLTIQRTEQRDSAMYRCASSRTGGFPDTQYFGPGTRLTVL.